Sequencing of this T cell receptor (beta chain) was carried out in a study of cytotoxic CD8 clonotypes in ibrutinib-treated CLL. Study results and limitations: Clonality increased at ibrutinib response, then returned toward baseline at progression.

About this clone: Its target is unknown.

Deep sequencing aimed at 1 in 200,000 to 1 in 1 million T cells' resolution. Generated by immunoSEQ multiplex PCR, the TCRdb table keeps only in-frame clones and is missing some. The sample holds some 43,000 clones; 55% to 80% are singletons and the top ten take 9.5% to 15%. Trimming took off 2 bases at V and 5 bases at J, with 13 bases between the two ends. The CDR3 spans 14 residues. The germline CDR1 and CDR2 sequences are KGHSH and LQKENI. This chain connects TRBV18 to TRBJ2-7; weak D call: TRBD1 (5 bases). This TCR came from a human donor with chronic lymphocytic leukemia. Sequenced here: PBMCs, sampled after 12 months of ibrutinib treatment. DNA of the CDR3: TGTGCCAGCTCACCATCTCCAGGGTACAACGAGCAGTACTTC. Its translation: CASSPSPGYNEQYF.